The following is a TCR beta chain sequence with its context. Trimming pared 4 bases from V and 2 bases from J, leaving 7 bases between. CDR3 length: 13 amino acids. Looked up from germline, CDR1 is SGHTA and CDR2 is FQGTGA. Assay: immunoSEQ multiplex PCR; the TCRdb copy retains only in-frame clones and omits some. The repertoire has about 170,000 clones, approximately 80% of them found once; the top ten carry 6.5% to 9%. This sample was taken from a study of blood T cell repertoires in COVID-19. The gene calls are TRBV7-3 and TRBJ2-3; no definite D call. The origin of this receptor is a woman in her 40s with COVID-19, enrolled during active disease. Specimen: peripheral blood. The CDR3 coding sequence is TGTGCCAGCAGCTATCAGGTCACAGATACGCAGTATTTT. This sequence encodes CASSYQVTDTQYF. Variable domain in full (rest from reference TRBV7-3 and TRBJ2-3): GAGVSQTPSNKVTEKGKYVELRCDPISGHTALYWYRQSLGQGPEFLIYFQGTGAADDSGLPNDRFFAVRPEGSVSTLKIQRTERGDSAVYLCASSYQVTDTQYFGPGTRLTVL.